The 32 T cell receptor beta chains listed next were all sequenced from one sample in a study of T cells in Graves' hyperthyroidism and ophthalmopathy. Template material for amplifying TCR beta CDR3 regions consisted of RNA transcripts. HTBI primers were employed in a first-round RT-PCR of the TCR CDR3. TCRdb fed the multiplex PCR reads into MiXCR, producing one record per CDR3 protein. This table has about 510,000 distinct CDR3 sequences, over 35% appearing once. Sequenced: peripheral blood or thyroid tissue (not recorded which). The receptor source for this set is an adult woman with Graves' disease, either hyperthyroidism or ophthalmopathy (not recorded which).

This clonotype was seen a single time. The gene calls are TRBV15 and TRBJ1-5; 8 nucleotides match TRBD1. With 3 bases clipped from V and 5 bases from J, the junction kept 3 bases outside the gene matches. CDR1 is LNHNV, CDR2 YYDKDF, per germline (reference sequence). This CDR3 region has 14 residues. The CDR3 coding sequence is TGTGCCACCAGCAGCCAGGGGGCTTATCAGCCCCAGCATTTT. Its protein product is CATSSQGAYQPQHF.

With regard to this clonotype: The germline gene is not matched at one end of the junction; a read error may be the cause. V is TRBV6-5 and J is TRBJ2-3, with D possibly being TRBD1 or TRBD2 (6 bases each). The CDR3 runs 15 residues. The germline V gene encodes CDR1 MNHEY and CDR2 SVGAGI. The CDR3 sequence: CASSYSSSGADTQYF. The CDR3 DNA follows: TGTGCCAGCAGTTACTCGAGTTCGGGGGCGGATACACAGTATTTT.

Worth noting for this clonotype: Compared with germline, one end of the junction differs, possibly owing to a read error. The chain carries TRBV20-1 and TRBJ1-6; TRBD1 might be the D (5 bases). This CDR3 contains 15 residues. Per germline, CDR1 DFQATT and CDR2 SNEGSKA (reference sequence). DNA for the CDR3: TGTTATGGCAGTGCTAGACCAGGGACCGAGGCACCCCTCCACTTT. It yields the protein CYGSARPGTEAPLHF.

There are many counts of this clonotype. The J gene is TRBJ2-2, the V gene TRBV10-3; D unclear. Trimming took off 6 bases at V and 2 bases at J, with 16 bases between the two ends. The CDR3 sequence is 16 residues long. Germline V lookup: CDR1 ENHRY, CDR2 SYGVKD. CDR3 coding DNA: TGTGCCATCAGCGGAGCTAAGGTGGGAAACACCGGGGAGCTGTTTTTT. It translates to CAISGAKVGNTGELFF.

The chain employs TRBV20-1 and TRBJ1-1; the match to TRBD1 covers 9 bases. Trimming took 1 base from V and 9 from J; bases not matched to a gene: 9. Germline V gene lookup returns CDR1 DFQATT and CDR2 SNEGSKA (reference sequence). This CDR3 region has 14 residues. The CDR3 here is CSARVPPGQGKAFF. In DNA form, the CDR3 reads TGCAGTGCTAGAGTTCCCCCCGGACAGGGGAAAGCTTTCTTT.

This clonotype has a count of ten or more. The CDR3 nucleotides read TGTGCCAGCGCATGGGCGGGGACAGTGGTGGCCGGGGAGCTGTTTTTT. This gives the protein CASAWAGTVVAGELFF. The chain is built from TRBV12-3 or TRBV12-4 and TRBJ2-2; the D gene is possibly TRBD1 (7 bases). This CDR3 region has 16 residues. Trimming stripped 8 bases from V and 6 bases from J, with 22 bases between.

The chain combines TRBV2 with TRBJ2-7, with D possibly being TRBD2 (6 bases). Germline loops: CDR1 SNHLY, CDR2 FYNNEI. V was clipped by 8 bases and J by 6 bases, with 11 bases between them. CDR3 length: 11 amino acids. CDR3 DNA sequence: TGTGCCAGCTCGGGGGAAGGCGAGCAGTACTTC. This encodes CASSGEGEQYF.

The V and J genes are TRBV7-9 and TRBJ2-7, with unresolved D. CDR3 length: 12 residues. Trimming stripped 5 bases from V and 6 bases from J, with 11 bases between. CDR1 and CDR2 from the germline V gene are SEHNR and FQNEAQ (reference sequence). The CDR3 bases are TGTGCCAGCAGCCTCCATAGCACCGAGCAGTACTTC. Residues: CASSLHSTEQYF.

The V call is TRBV11-2, the J call TRBJ2-5, with a tentative D call TRBD1 (6 bases). Germline V gene lookup returns CDR1 SGHAT and CDR2 FQNNGV. This CDR3 has 16 amino acids. Trimming shortened V by 3 bases and J by 2 bases, and 16 bases separated the two germline ends. CDR3 DNA: TGTGCCAGCAGCTTGGCTCGGGACACCAAACAAGAGACCCAGTACTTC. It codes for CASSLARDTKQETQYF. Together with reference TRBV11-2 and TRBJ2-5, the CDR3 gives the full variable domain: EAGVAQSPRYKIIEKRQSVAFWCNPISGHATLYWYQQILGQGPKLLIQFQNNGVVDDSQLPKDRFSAERLKGVDSTLKIQPAKLEDSAVYLCASSLARDTKQETQYFGPGTRLLVL.

This clonotype has ten or more counts. The V gene is TRBV20-1, the J gene TRBJ1-6, with D perhaps TRBD1 (5 bases). The CDR3 runs to 17 residues. The V gene lost 3 bases and the J gene lost 0 bases, with 15 bases spanning the gap. Per germline, CDR1 DFQATT and CDR2 SNEGSKA (reference sequence). CDR3 coding DNA: TGCAGTGCTAGCGACAGAATCCTGAGCTCCTATAATTCACCCCTCCACTTT. It translates to CSASDRILSSYNSPLHF.

V usage is TRBV5-1 and J usage is TRBJ2-2; 9 nucleotides agree with TRBD2. Germline V gene data show CDR1 as SGHRS and CDR2 as YFSETQ. V lost 0 bases to trimming and J lost 3 bases; unmatched junction nucleotides: 0. CDR3 length equals 15 residues. This chain's CDR3 is CASSLVAGDTGELFF. The CDR3 bases are TGCGCCAGCAGCTTGGTAGCGGGAGACACCGGGGAGCTGTTTTTT. The full variable domain, in which reference TRBV5-1 and TRBJ2-2 provide the parts outside the CDR3, is KAGVTQTPRYLIKTRGQQVTLSCSPISGHRSVSWYQQTPGQGLQFLFEYFSETQRNKGNFPGRFSGRQFSNSRSEMNVSTLELGDSALYLCASSLVAGDTGELFFGEGSRLTVL.

This clonotype was recorded many times. Here the CDR3 DNA reads TGCAGTGCTAGAGGGACTAGCTTCGAGACCCAGTACTTC. Translation: CSARGTSFETQYF. The rearrangement uses TRBV20-1 and TRBJ2-5, with TRBD2 matching 8 bases. The V and J ends lost 1 base and 5 bases, in that order; junction bases with no gene match: 3. CDR3 length: 13 residues. Germline loops: CDR1 DFQATT, CDR2 SNEGSKA (reference sequence).

Concerning this clonotype itself: A much larger clone is a single base away; this may be a read error. The chain employs TRBV20-1 and TRBJ2-7, with unresolved D. This CDR3 is 12 amino acids long. V dropped 0 bases and J dropped 5 bases, with 8 bases sitting between them. Germline V gene lookup returns CDR1 DFQATT and CDR2 SNEGSKA (reference sequence). The CDR3 coding sequence is TGCAGTGCTAGAGAGAAGGTCCACGAGCAGTACTTC. Amino acids: CSAREKVHEQYF.

This clonotype showed up many times. This CDR3 reads CASSPLWDYEQYF. CDR3 nucleotide sequence: TGTGCCAGCTCACCATTGTGGGACTACGAGCAGTACTTC. The V call is TRBV18, the J call TRBJ2-7, with D uncertain. This CDR3 comprises 13 residues. Germline V gene lookup returns CDR1 KGHSH and CDR2 LQKENI. Trimming removed 2 bases at V and 3 bases at J, with 8 bases between.

This clonotype was seen a handful of times. The chain has TRBV20-1 and TRBJ1-5; tentatively, D is TRBD1 (6 bases). The V end lost 6 bases, the J end lost 0 bases, and 12 bases lay between the germline ends. The CDR3 spans 14 residues. Germline CDR1 DFQATT, CDR2 SNEGSKA (reference sequence). The CDR3 loop reads CSADDRYSNQPQHF. Here the CDR3 DNA reads TGCAGTGCCGATGACAGGTATAGCAATCAGCCCCAGCATTTT.

This clonotype was counted between two and nine times. The chain has TRBV7-2 and TRBJ1-6; no firm D call. The V and J ends lost 6 bases and 5 bases respectively, with 8 bases between them. Per germline, CDR1 SGHTA and CDR2 FQGNSA. The CDR3 totals 13 residues. CDR3 protein: CASRVANNSPLHF. The CDR3 DNA reads TGTGCCAGCAGGGTCGCCAATAATTCACCCCTCCACTTT.

Here the CDR3 DNA reads TGCAGCTTAGGAGTAGGGGGCTCCTACGAGCAGTACTTC. This gives the protein CSLGVGGSYEQYF. The chain employs TRBV29-1 and TRBJ2-7; TRBD1 is a possible D gene (6 bases). CDR1 and CDR2 from the germline V gene are SQVTM and ANQGSEA. The length of the CDR3 is 13 residues. The V end was cut by 8 bases, the J end by 0 bases, with 14 bases between.

DNA for the CDR3: TGCAGTGCTAGTCACAGGGGTTCCTATGGCGTCCTGACTTTC. It translates to CSASHRGSYGVLTF. The chain has TRBV20-1 and TRBJ2-6, with 7 bases identical to TRBD1. Per the germline V gene, CDR1 is DFQATT and CDR2 is SNEGSKA (reference sequence). The CDR3 loop spans 14 amino acids. V lost 3 bases and J lost 12; bases outside the gene matches: 11.

V and J are TRBV7-9 and TRBJ2-7, with 8 bases fitting TRBD1. CDR3 length: 11 residues. V shed 5 bases and J 9 bases; nucleotides not matched to a gene: 3. Per the germline V gene, CDR1 is SEHNR and CDR2 is FQNEAQ (reference sequence). The CDR3 DNA reads as TGTGCCAGCAGCGTCGGACAGGGGCAGTACTTC. Its protein product is CASSVGQGQYF. The full variable domain, its missing parts supplied by reference TRBV7-9 and TRBJ2-7, is DTGVSQNPRHKITKRGQNVTFRCDPISEHNRLYWYRQTLGQGPEFLTYFQNEAQLEKSRLLSDRFSAERPKGSFSTLEIQRTEQGDSAMYLCASSVGQGQYFGPGTRLTVT.

The sample holds one count of this clonotype. V gene TRBV20-1 combines with J gene TRBJ1-2, with a weak D call TRBD1 (5 bases). The CDR3 length is 14 residues. V lost 5 bases and J lost 1, with 14 bases in between. Germline CDR1 and CDR2: DFQATT and SNEGSKA (reference sequence). CDR3 sequence reads: CSAAGRVVNYGYTF. CDR3 DNA: TGCAGTGCTGCGGGACGGGTCGTTAACTATGGCTACACCTTC.

The rearrangement joins TRBV19 to TRBJ1-5; a possible D gene is TRBD1 (5 bases). CDR1 and CDR2 (germline): LNHDA, SQIVND (reference sequence). The CDR3 is made up of 15 amino acids. V was pared by 7 bases and J by 0 bases, with 13 bases between. The chain's CDR3 is CASISRQSSNQPQHF. The DNA for the CDR3 is TGTGCCAGTATCTCCAGACAGAGTAGCAATCAGCCCCAGCATTTT.

The gene calls are TRBV7-9 and TRBJ2-5; D possibly corresponds to TRBD2 (5 bases). This CDR3 comprises 16 residues. CDR1 is SEHNR and CDR2 is FQNEAQ in the germline V gene (reference sequence). Trimming took off 1 base at V and 5 bases at J, with 17 bases between the two ends. CDR3 bases: TGTGCCAGCAGCTTAGTAACGCCTTCGGGGTGGGAGACCCAGTACTTC. Encoded protein: CASSLVTPSGWETQYF.

This clonotype was counted a few times. The chain combines TRBV7-3 with TRBJ1-2; 10 bases align to TRBD1. The CDR3 totals 15 residues. Unmatched junction bases numbered 11, after V lost 5 bases and J lost 8 bases. Germline CDR1 reads SGHTA; CDR2 reads FQGTGA. CDR3 in DNA: TGTGCCAGCAGCCCATCGGTGACAGGGGGCGACGGCTACACCTTC. Translating gives CASSPSVTGGDGYTF.

Of note for this clonotype: The junction differs from germline at one of its ends, possibly a read error. The chain joins TRBV5-1 to TRBJ2-5; no definite D call. The CDR3 runs 13 residues. The germline CDR1 and CDR2 sequences are SGHRS and YFSETQ. CDR3 region: CACSLAGRETQYF. CDR3 nucleotides: TGCGCCTGCAGCTTGGCCGGGCGAGAGACCCAGTACTTC.

The table lists this clonotype with many counts. The V call is TRBV3-1, the J call TRBJ1-4; D unresolved. V lost 5 bases to trimming and J lost 8 bases, with 12 bases between them. This CDR3 is 13 amino acids long. Germline values: CDR1 LGHDT, CDR2 YNNKEL (reference sequence). CDR3 region: CASSSGGGEKLFF. Here the CDR3 DNA reads TGTGCCAGCAGCTCCGGAGGCGGCGAAAAACTGTTTTTT.

Details on this clonotype: At one end the junction does not follow the germline gene, possibly because of a read error. The gene calls are TRBV7-2 and TRBJ1-1; D possibly corresponds to TRBD1 (5 bases). This CDR3 comprises 13 residues. From germline, CDR1 is SGHTA and CDR2 FQGNSA. CDR3 sequence: CASSVAGATEAFF. CDR3 nucleotide sequence: TGTGCCAGCAGCGTAGCTGGGGCCACTGAAGCTTTCTTT.

This clonotype was seen more than once but under ten times. V is TRBV6-4 and J is TRBJ1-1, with 7 bases matching TRBD1. The CDR3 extends over 13 amino acids. The germline gives CDR1 MRHNA, CDR2 SNTAGT. Trimming removed 0 bases from V and 9 bases from J; junction bases left unmatched: 4. The CDR3 protein is CASSDSRQGKAFF. DNA of the CDR3: TGTGCCAGCAGTGACTCTAGACAGGGAAAAGCTTTCTTT.

The V call is TRBV6-6, the J call TRBJ2-5; tentatively, D is TRBD2 (5 bases). The V gene lost 3 bases and the J gene lost 4 bases, with 9 bases spanning the gap. CDR1 is MNHNY and CDR2 is SVGAGI in the germline V gene (reference sequence). This CDR3 region has 13 residues. The CDR3 DNA reads TGTGCCAGCAGTTATTTACGGGGAGAGACCCAGTACTTC. Amino acid sequence: CASSYLRGETQYF.

The table lists this clonotype with many counts. The V call is TRBV6-2 or TRBV6-3, the J call TRBJ2-5, with 9 bases matching TRBD2. The CDR3 length is 13 residues. Germline CDR1 and CDR2: MNHEY and SVGEGT. Trimming removed 10 bases from V and 5 bases from J; junction bases left unmatched: 8. In DNA, the CDR3 is TGTGCCACTAGTAGCGGGAGTCCGGAGACCCAGTACTTC. Translating gives CATSSGSPETQYF.

The chain links TRBV10-1 to TRBJ1-5; D call uncertain. CDR1 is WNHNN and CDR2 is SYGVQD in the germline V gene (reference sequence). This CDR3 region has 17 residues. V was pared by 5 bases and J by 0 bases, with 17 bases between. The DNA of the CDR3 is TGCGCCAGCAGTCCCACCACGTCTCATGATAGCAATCAGCCCCAGCATTTT. This sequence encodes CASSPTTSHDSNQPQHF.

This clonotype has ten or more counts. The rearrangement links TRBV7-8 to TRBJ1-2; D not resolved. Germline V gene sequence: CDR1 SGHVS, CDR2 FQNEAQ. This CDR3 is 13 amino acids long. The V end was cut by 5 bases, the J end by 13 bases, with 20 bases between. CDR3 nucleotides: TGTGCCAGCAGCAGGCGGGAGGGTCAGCAAGGCACCTTC. Its translation: CASSRREGQQGTF.

This clonotype occurred many times. The chain couples TRBV10-3 to TRBJ1-6; D is possibly TRBD1 (5 bases). V lost 3 bases, J lost 10 bases, and 16 bases lay in between. The CDR3 is 15 amino acids. Germline CDR1 ENHRY, CDR2 SYGVKD. The CDR3 DNA is TGTGCCATCAGTGATGATTCGGGGGAAATGTCACCCCTCCACTTT. Translated, it gives CAISDDSGEMSPLHF.